This TCR beta chain was sequenced during a study of T cell repertoires in cytomegalovirus infection. Study-wide background: Indicated by public TCR beta signatures were CMV infection and matching HLA type.

Each CDR3 protein gets one entry after TCRdb re-called the reads with MiXCR. The sample lists roughly 230,000 distinct CDR3 sequences, 15% to 20% seen once, with less than 60% in the top ten. The CDR3 extends over 14 amino acids. In germline, CDR1 is SQVTM, CDR2 ANQGSEA. With V trimmed by 7 bases and J by 0 bases, 6 bases remained unmatched. The genes are TRBV29-1 and TRBJ1-1; 9 nucleotides align to TRBD1. This TCR was recovered from a human donor in good health (CMV status not recorded). Some clones in this sample may be carry-over from other donors' samples. The material sequenced was CD8+ T cells from PBMCs. CDR3 nucleotide sequence: TGCAGCGCTCGTCGGACAGGGGTGAACACTGAAGCTTTCTTT. Amino acids: CSARRTGVNTEAFF.